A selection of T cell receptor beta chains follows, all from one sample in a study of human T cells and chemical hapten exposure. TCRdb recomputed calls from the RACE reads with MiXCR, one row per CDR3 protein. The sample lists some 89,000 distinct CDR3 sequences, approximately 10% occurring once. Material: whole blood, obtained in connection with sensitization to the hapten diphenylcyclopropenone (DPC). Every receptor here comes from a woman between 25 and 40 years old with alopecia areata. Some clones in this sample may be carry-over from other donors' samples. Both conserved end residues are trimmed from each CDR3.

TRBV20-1	SARIRDRTTNYGYT
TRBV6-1	ASSGGTGGTGTEAF
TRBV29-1	SVVTIANYGYT
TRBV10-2	ASSAQGLGWEQY
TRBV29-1	SVDGQGAAQPQH
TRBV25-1	ASTGRVGIQY
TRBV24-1	ATSDTGFLWNEQF
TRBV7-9	ASNLRTDSLANVLT
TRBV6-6	ASSYRRVGGPYNEQF
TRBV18	ASSPPLTNRYGYT
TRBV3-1	ASSQNPGQEYEKLF
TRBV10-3	AISEHGTDSNQPQH
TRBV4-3	ASSQEIVYNEQF
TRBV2	ASSGTAGSPLH
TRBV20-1	SAYGTDPYNSPLH
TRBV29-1	SVVALAKNIQY
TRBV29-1	SVETDINTGELF
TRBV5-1	ASSLAISPSNEQF
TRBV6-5	ASRRDGANTGELF
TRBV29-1	SVETGTVPYEQY
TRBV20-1	SATNRGLNEKLF
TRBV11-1	ASSLGTGGFYNEQF
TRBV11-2	ASSPRLSRRAYEQY
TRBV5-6	ASSLMALYGYT
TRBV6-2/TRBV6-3	ATDSGRSWEAF
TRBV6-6	ASSRQGDQPQH
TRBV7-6	ASSWGQGAYEQY
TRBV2	ASSGGPFYGYT
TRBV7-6	ASSPGGAMNEQF
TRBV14	AIENQSTDTQY
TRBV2	ASSAMDFEQF
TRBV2	ASSELRGYEQY
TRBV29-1	SVEKGDEQY
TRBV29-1	SGGVDTQY
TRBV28	ASRTATELAYEQY
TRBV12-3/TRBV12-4	ASSLQALNTEAF
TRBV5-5	ASSWWDSTDTQY
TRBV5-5	ASLLGVGSQNEQF
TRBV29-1	SVSRGGAYEQY
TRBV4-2	ASSPQIQRGGDTQY
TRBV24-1	ATSVGGQDEQF
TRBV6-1	ASNVGGTINQPQH
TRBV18	ASSPSSGGFTDTQY
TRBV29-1	SAPNLTGEQF